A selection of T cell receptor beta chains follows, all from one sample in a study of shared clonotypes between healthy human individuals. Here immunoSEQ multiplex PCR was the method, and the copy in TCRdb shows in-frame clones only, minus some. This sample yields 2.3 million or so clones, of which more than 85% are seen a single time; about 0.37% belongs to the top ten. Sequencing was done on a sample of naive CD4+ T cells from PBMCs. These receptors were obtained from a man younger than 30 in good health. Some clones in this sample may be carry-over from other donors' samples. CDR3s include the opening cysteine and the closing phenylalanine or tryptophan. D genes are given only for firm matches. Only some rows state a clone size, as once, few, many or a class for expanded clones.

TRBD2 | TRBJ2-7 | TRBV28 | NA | CASSLILAGGSYEQYF | TGTGCCAGCAGCCTCATACTAGCGGGAGGGTCCTACGAGCAGTACTTC
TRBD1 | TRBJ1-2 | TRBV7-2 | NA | CASSSPGQSYGYTF | TGTGCCAGCAGCTCTCCGGGACAGTCCTATGGCTACACCTTC
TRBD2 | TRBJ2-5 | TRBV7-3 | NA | CASSLGTSPQETQYF | TGTGCCAGCAGCTTAGGGACTAGCCCCCAAGAGACCCAGTACTTC
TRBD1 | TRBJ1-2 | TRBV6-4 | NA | CASRGQGAGGYTF | TGTGCCAGCAGAGGACAGGGGGCGGGAGGCTACACCTTC
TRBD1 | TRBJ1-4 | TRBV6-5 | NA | CASSYRDSNEKLFF | TGTGCCAGCAGTTACAGGGACAGTAACGAAAAACTGTTTTTT
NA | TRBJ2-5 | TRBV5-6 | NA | CASSPDRSNQETQYF | TGTGCCAGCAGCCCAGACAGATCGAACCAAGAGACCCAGTACTTC
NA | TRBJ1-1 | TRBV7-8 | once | CASSLVTSTEAFF | TGTGCCAGCAGCTTAGTTACCAGCACTGAAGCTTTCTTT
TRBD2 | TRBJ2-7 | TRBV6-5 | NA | CASRPSAGGTYEQYF | TGTGCCAGCAGACCTTCGGCGGGAGGCACCTACGAGCAGTACTTC
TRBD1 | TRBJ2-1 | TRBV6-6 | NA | CASSYSMGQGGNEQFF | TGTGCCAGCAGTTACTCGATGGGACAGGGAGGCAATGAGCAGTTCTTC
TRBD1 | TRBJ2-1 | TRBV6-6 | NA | CASRATGYNEQFF | TGTGCCAGCAGGGCGACAGGGTACAATGAGCAGTTCTTC
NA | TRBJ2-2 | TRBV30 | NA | CAWSVGITNTGELFF | TGTGCCTGGAGTGTTGGGATAACGAACACCGGGGAGCTGTTTTTT
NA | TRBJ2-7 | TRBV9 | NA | CASSAAVEQYF | TGTGCCAGCAGCGCGGCTGTTGAGCAGTACTTC
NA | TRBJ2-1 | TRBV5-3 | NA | CARSLAGALGDEQFF | TGTGCCAGAAGCTTGGCCGGGGCCCTCGGGGATGAGCAGTTCTTC
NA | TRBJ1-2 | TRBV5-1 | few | CASSLTSNYGYTF | TGCGCCAGCAGCTTGACGTCTAACTATGGCTACACCTTC
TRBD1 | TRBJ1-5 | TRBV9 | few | CASSKGGQGNQPQHF | TGTGCCAGCAGCAAAGGGGGCCAGGGCAATCAGCCCCAGCATTTT
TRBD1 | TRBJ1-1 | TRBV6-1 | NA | CASRTQGARTEAFF | TGTGCCAGCAGAACACAGGGGGCTAGGACTGAAGCTTTCTTT
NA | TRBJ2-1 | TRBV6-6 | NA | CASSRLQGNEQFF | TGTGCCAGCAGCCGACTACAGGGAAATGAGCAGTTCTTC
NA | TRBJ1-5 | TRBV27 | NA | CASSSFGEVALGNQPQHF | TGTGCCAGCAGCTCCTTCGGGGAGGTCGCGCTGGGCAATCAGCCCCAGCATTTT
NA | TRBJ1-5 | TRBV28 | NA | CASSADPSNQPQHF | TGTGCCAGCAGTGCAGACCCAAGCAATCAGCCCCAGCATTTT
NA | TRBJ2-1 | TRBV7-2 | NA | CASSLARDNEQFF | TGTGCCAGCAGCTTAGCACGAGACAATGAGCAGTTCTTC
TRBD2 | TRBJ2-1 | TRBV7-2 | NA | CASSSIAGGYNEQFF | TGTGCCAGCAGCTCCATAGCGGGAGGCTACAATGAGCAGTTCTTC
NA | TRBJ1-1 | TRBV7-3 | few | CASSLGPMGNTEAFF | TGTGCCAGCAGCCTTGGACCCATGGGAAACACTGAAGCTTTCTTT
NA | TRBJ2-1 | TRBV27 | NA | CASWPPPLAYNEQFF | TGTGCCAGTTGGCCCCCACCGCTAGCCTACAATGAGCAGTTCTTC
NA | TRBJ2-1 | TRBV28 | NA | CASSSPWAQFF | TGTGCCAGCAGTTCCCCCTGGGCGCAGTTCTTC
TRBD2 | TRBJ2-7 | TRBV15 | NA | CATSARLAGSSYEQYF | TGTGCCACCAGCGCGCGACTAGCGGGAAGCTCCTACGAGCAGTACTTC
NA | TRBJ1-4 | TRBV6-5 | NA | CASRTSAQEKLFF | TGTGCCAGCAGGACCAGCGCGCAGGAAAAACTGTTTTTT
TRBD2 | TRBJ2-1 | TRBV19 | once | CASSIAGLAAGGEQFF | TGTGCCAGTAGTATAGCTGGACTAGCGGCAGGGGGTGAGCAGTTCTTC
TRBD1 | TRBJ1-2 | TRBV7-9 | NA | CASSKGDRVAYGYTF | TGTGCCAGCAGCAAAGGGGACAGGGTAGCCTATGGCTACACCTTC
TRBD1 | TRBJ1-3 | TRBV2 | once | CATQTGYGNTIYF | TGTGCCACCCAGACAGGGTACGGAAACACCATATATTTT
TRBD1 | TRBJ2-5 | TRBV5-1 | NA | CASSSGQGNQETQYF | TGCGCCAGCAGCTCGGGACAGGGTAACCAAGAGACCCAGTACTTC
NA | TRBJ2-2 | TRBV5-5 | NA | CASSSDTGELFF | TGTGCCAGCAGCTCTGACACCGGGGAGCTGTTTTTT
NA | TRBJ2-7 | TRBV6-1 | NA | CASSDPGRQRPYEQYF | TGTGCCAGCAGTGACCCCGGGAGACAGAGGCCCTACGAGCAGTACTTC
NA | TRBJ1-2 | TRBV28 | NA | CASSILTVYGYTF | TGTGCCAGCAGTATCTTGACAGTCTATGGCTACACCTTC
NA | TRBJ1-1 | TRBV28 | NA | CASSHRTAMNTEAFF | TGTGCCAGCAGCCACAGGACAGCTATGAACACTGAAGCTTTCTTT
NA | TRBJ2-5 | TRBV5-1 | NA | CASSWGQETQYF | TGCGCCAGCAGCTGGGGGCAAGAGACCCAGTACTTC
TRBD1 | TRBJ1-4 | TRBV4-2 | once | CASSKRTGLSDEKLFF | TGTGCCAGCAGCAAAAGGACAGGGTTGTCGGATGAAAAACTGTTTTTT
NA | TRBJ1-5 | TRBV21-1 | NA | CASSPLSGTGGRWSNQPQHF | TGTGCCAGCAGCCCTCTATCCGGGACAGGAGGTAGGTGGAGCAATCAGCCCCAGCATTTT
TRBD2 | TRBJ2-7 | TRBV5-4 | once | CASRGGTSGPYEQYF | TGTGCCAGCAGGGGCGGGACTAGCGGGCCCTACGAGCAGTACTTC
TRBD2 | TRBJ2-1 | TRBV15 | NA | CATSGGGGSRYNEQFF | TGTGCCACCAGCGGCGGAGGCGGGAGCCGCTACAATGAGCAGTTCTTC
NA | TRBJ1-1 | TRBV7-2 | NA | CASTLDRTAAEAFF | TGTGCCAGCACCCTCGACAGGACCGCCGCTGAAGCTTTCTTT
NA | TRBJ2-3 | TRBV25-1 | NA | CASADSGYSTDTQYF | TGTGCCAGTGCCGATAGCGGCTATAGCACAGATACGCAGTATTTT
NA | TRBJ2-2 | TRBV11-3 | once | CASSSRTNTGELFF | TGTGCCAGCAGCTCCCGGACTAACACCGGGGAGCTGTTTTTT
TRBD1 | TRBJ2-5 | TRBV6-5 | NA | CASRNRGLETQYF | TGTGCCAGCAGAAACAGGGGGCTAGAGACCCAGTACTTC
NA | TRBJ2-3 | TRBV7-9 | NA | CASSPRTGGDTQYF | TGTGCCAGCAGCCCTCGGACTGGGGGGGATACGCAGTATTTT
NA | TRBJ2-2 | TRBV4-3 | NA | CASSQGRERGAGELFF | TGCGCCAGCAGCCAAGGACGGGAGAGAGGCGCCGGGGAGCTGTTTTTT